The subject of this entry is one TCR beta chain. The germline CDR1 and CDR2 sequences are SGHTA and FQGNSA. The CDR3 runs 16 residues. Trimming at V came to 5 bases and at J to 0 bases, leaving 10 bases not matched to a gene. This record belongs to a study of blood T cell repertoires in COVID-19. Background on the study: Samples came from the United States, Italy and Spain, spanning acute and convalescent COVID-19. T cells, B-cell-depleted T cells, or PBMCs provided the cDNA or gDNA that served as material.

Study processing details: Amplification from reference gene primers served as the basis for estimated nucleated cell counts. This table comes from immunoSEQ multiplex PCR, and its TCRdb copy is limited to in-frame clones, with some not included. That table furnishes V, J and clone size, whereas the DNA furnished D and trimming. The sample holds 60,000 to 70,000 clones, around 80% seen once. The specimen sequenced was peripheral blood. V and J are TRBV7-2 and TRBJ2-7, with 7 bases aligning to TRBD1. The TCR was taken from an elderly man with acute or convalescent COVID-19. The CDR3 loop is CASSRTFGTASYEQYF. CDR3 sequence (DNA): TGTGCCAGCAGCCGCACGTTCGGGACAGCCTCCTACGAGCAGTACTTC.